Following are 5 T cell receptor beta chains from one sample sequenced in a study of radiation and T cells in renal cell carcinoma. Sample time point: baseline pretreatment blood. Specified treatment: 15 Gy SBRT to primary tumor, nephrectomy 4 weeks later. Here immunoSEQ multiplex PCR was the method, and the copy in TCRdb shows in-frame clones only, minus some. The repertoire has approximately 140,000 clones, roughly 85% of them found once; the top ten carry around 25%. This specimen was blood, taken from a patient whose treatment included radiotherapy and nephrectomy. Every receptor here comes from a woman between 45 and 60 years old with renal cell carcinoma.

The V and J genes are TRBV7-9 and TRBJ2-7; D is ambiguous. With 10 bases removed from V and 0 bases from J, the gap between germline ends came to 28 bases. Germline loops: CDR1 SEHNR, CDR2 FQNEAQ (reference sequence). This CDR3 contains 18 residues. DNA for the CDR3: TGTGCCACCGACCACCTCCCAACTTTGTTCCCGAACTCCTACGAGCAGTACTTC. Its protein product is CATDHLPTLFPNSYEQYF.

The chain employs TRBV7-2 and TRBJ2-2; 10 bases line up with TRBD2. The CDR3 has 18 residues. Germline loops: CDR1 SGHTA, CDR2 FQGNSA. The ends lost 4 bases at V and 1 base at J; junction bases unmatched: 9. Here the CDR3 DNA reads TGTGCCAGCAGCTCCCCCGCCGGGACTAGCGTGAACACCGGGGAGCTGTTTTTT. It specifies CASSSPAGTSVNTGELFF.

The rearrangement joins TRBV7-8 to TRBJ1-1; D is possibly TRBD1 (6 bases). V lost 5 bases to trimming and J lost 4 bases, with 14 bases between them. This CDR3 has 14 residues. CDR1 and CDR2 from the germline V gene are SGHVS and FQNEAQ. This chain's CDR3 is CASSTPGQGTEAFF. The CDR3 DNA is TGTGCCAGCAGCACTCCGGGACAAGGCACTGAAGCTTTCTTT.

The chain joins TRBV5-1 to TRBJ2-7; D ambiguous. With 4 bases removed from V and 3 bases from J, the gap between germline ends came to 8 bases. The CDR3 covers 12 residues. Germline assignment: CDR1 SGHRS and CDR2 YFSETQ. The CDR3 DNA follows: TGCGCCAGCAGCGACCGCCTCTACGAGCAGTACTTC. Its translation: CASSDRLYEQYF.

The rearrangement joins TRBV5-4 to TRBJ1-2, with 8 nucleotides matching TRBD1. The CDR3 consists of 14 residues. Germline values: CDR1 SGHNT, CDR2 YYREEE (reference sequence). J gave up 8 bases and V 1 base, and 7 bases lay outside the gene matches. CDR3 protein: CASSLPTGVIGYTF. In DNA form, the CDR3 reads TGTGCCAGCAGCTTGCCGACAGGGGTTATAGGCTACACCTTC.